Shown below are 26 T cell receptor beta chains from a single sample sequenced in a study of cytomegalovirus exposure and HLA in healthy donors. This PCR relied on a set of 60 Vbeta primers and 13 Jbeta primers. Clones were read by immunoSEQ multiplex PCR, and TCRdb kept only the in-frame ones, dropping some. The table has about 170,000 clones, around 68% seen once. The sequencing sample was made of PBMCs. The receptors derive from a man aged 35-49 years in good health and CMV-seronegative.

This clone was picked up a small number of times. The genes are TRBV7-9 and TRBJ1-1; 7 bases map to TRBD1. V lost 3 bases to trimming and J lost 0 bases; unmatched junction nucleotides: 4. Per the germline V gene, CDR1 is SEHNR and CDR2 is FQNEAQ (reference sequence). This CDR3 is 15 amino acids long. DNA for the CDR3: TGTGCCAGCAGCTTCCGACAGGGCATGAACACTGAAGCTTTCTTT. Translating it yields CASSFRQGMNTEAFF.

This clone turned up a few times. The rearrangement joins TRBV19 to TRBJ1-4; D gene ambiguous. V shed 5 bases and J shed 2 bases, with 6 bases lying between them. This CDR3 spans 13 amino acids. Germline CDR1 and CDR2: LNHDA and SQIVND (reference sequence). The CDR3 sequence is CASSSGTNEKLFF. The CDR3 bases are TGTGCCAGTAGTTCAGGCACTAATGAAAAACTGTTTTTT.

This clone occurred a few times. V is TRBV25-1 and J is TRBJ1-1; 7 bases fit TRBD1. The CDR3 consists of 12 residues. The V gene's germline CDR1 is MGHDK and CDR2 SYGVNS. The J segment lost 7 bases and the V segment lost 6 bases, leaving 5 bases of the junction unmatched. As DNA, the CDR3 is TGTGCCAGCAGACAGGGGCTTGTTGAAGCTTTCTTT. Protein sequence: CASRQGLVEAFF. Full variable domain (outside the CDR3, taken from reference TRBV25-1 and TRBJ1-1): EADIYQTPRYLVIGTGKKITLECSQTMGHDKMYWYQQDPGMELHLIHYSYGVNSTEKGDLSSESTVSRIRTEHFPLTLESARPSHTSQYLCASRQGLVEAFFGQGTRLTVV.

This rearrangement joins TRBV6-6 to TRBJ1-4, with D possibly being TRBD1 (5 bases). Germline V lookup: CDR1 MNHNY, CDR2 SVGAGI (reference sequence). The CDR3 has 15 residues. V gave up 0 bases and J gave up 3 bases, with 8 bases separating them. This chain's CDR3 is CASSYSRGPNEKLFF. As DNA, the CDR3 is TGTGCCAGCAGTTACTCAAGGGGCCCTAATGAAAAACTGTTTTTT.

This clone was counted a few times. The chain couples TRBV7-2 to TRBJ2-3; no clear D. Germline lookup yields CDR1 SGHTA and CDR2 FQGNSA. Trimming stripped 1 base from V and 5 bases from J, with 7 bases between. This CDR3 contains 13 residues. CDR3 nucleotide sequence: TGTGCCAGCAGCTTAGTTTTCCAAGATACGCAGTATTTT. Translation gives CASSLVFQDTQYF.

There are a few counts of this clone. The chain combines TRBV4-2 with TRBJ2-3; D is uncertain. V lost 2 bases, J lost 2 bases, and 11 bases lay in between. The CDR3 spans 15 residues. Per the germline V gene, CDR1 is LGHNA and CDR2 is YNFKEQ. CDR3 sequence reads: CASSQTSYYTDTQYF. The CDR3 DNA sequence: TGTGCCAGCAGCCAAACCAGCTACTACACAGATACGCAGTATTTT.

V is TRBV6-5 and J is TRBJ1-5, with 7 positions matching TRBD1. The trim removed 8 bases at V and 3 bases at J, leaving 7 bases unmatched. Germline CDR1 and CDR2: MNHEY and SVGAGI. The CDR3 is 14 residues long. The CDR3 reads CASASDRNNQPQHF. In nucleotides, the CDR3 is TGTGCCAGCGCCTCGGACAGGAACAATCAGCCCCAGCATTTT.

The chain couples TRBV5-4 to TRBJ2-5; 10 bases line up with TRBD2. The V segment lost 1 base and the J segment 5 bases; nucleotides outside the gene matches: 5. Germline assignment: CDR1 SGHNT and CDR2 YYREEE (reference sequence). CDR3 length: 15 residues. The CDR3 reads CASSLPSGGAETQYF. CDR3 DNA: TGTGCCAGCAGCTTGCCAAGCGGGGGGGCCGAGACCCAGTACTTC.

The chain is built from TRBV18 and TRBJ2-3, with 15 bases fitting TRBD2. This CDR3 contains 16 residues. Germline assignment: CDR1 KGHSH and CDR2 LQKENI. Unmatched junction bases numbered 3, after V lost 4 bases and J lost 4 bases. The CDR3 region has the DNA TGTGCCAGCTCACTTGGACTAGCGGGGGGGCCAGATACGCAGTATTTT. Translated: CASSLGLAGGPDTQYF. The full variable domain, with the rest looked up from reference TRBV18 and TRBJ2-3, is NAGVMQNPRHLVRRRGQEARLRCSPMKGHSHVYWYRQLPEEGLKFMVYLQKENIIDESGMPKERFSAEFPKEGPSILRIQQVVRGDSAAYFCASSLGLAGGPDTQYFGPGTRLTVL.

Only a few counts were recorded for this clone. The chain is built from TRBV4-1 and TRBJ2-1; 11 bases align to TRBD1. From germline, CDR1 is MGHRA and CDR2 YSYEKL. CDR3 length equals 16 residues. The V and J ends lost 0 bases and 7 bases, in that order; junction bases with no gene match: 5. In DNA, the CDR3 is TGCGCCAGCAGCCAAGACCGGACAGGGGGCGGGAATGAGCAGTTCTTC. This gives the protein CASSQDRTGGGNEQFF.

In DNA, the CDR3 is TGTGCCAGCAGCAGCGACAGCCTATATGGCTACACCTTC. This sequence encodes CASSSDSLYGYTF. The chain is built from TRBV2 and TRBJ1-2, with a tentative D call TRBD1 (5 bases). Per the germline V gene, CDR1 is SNHLY and CDR2 is FYNNEI. Trimming cost V 6 bases and J 5 bases, with 13 bases left between them. The CDR3 has 13 amino acids.

The chain has TRBV9 and TRBJ2-2; possible D gene TRBD1, 5 bases. CDR3 length equals 16 residues. Germline V CDR1 and CDR2: SGDLS, YYNGEE. The V and J ends lost 5 bases and 0 bases respectively, with 14 bases between them. CDR3 protein: CASRDIDDANTGELFF. CDR3 bases: TGTGCCAGCAGGGACATCGACGATGCGAACACCGGGGAGCTGTTTTTT.

The J gene is TRBJ1-6, the V gene TRBV5-1; D remains unclear. The CDR3 is 15 residues long. Germline-derived CDR1 and CDR2 are SGHRS and YFSETQ. The V and J ends lost 4 bases and 9 bases respectively, with 17 bases between them. The CDR3 protein is CASSPWRAEGSPLHF. The DNA for the CDR3 is TGCGCCAGCAGCCCTTGGAGGGCCGAGGGTTCACCCCTCCACTTT.

The chain recombines TRBV6-5 with TRBJ1-5, with D possibly matching TRBD1 (5 bases). This CDR3 has 15 residues. With 8 bases removed from V and 2 bases from J, the gap between germline ends came to 16 bases. Germline assignment: CDR1 MNHEY and CDR2 SVGAGI. The CDR3: CASRVGQPGNQPQHF. In nucleotides, the CDR3 is TGTGCCAGCCGGGTGGGGCAGCCTGGCAATCAGCCCCAGCATTTT.

V usage is TRBV27 and J usage is TRBJ1-1, with TRBD1 matching 10 bases. From germline, CDR1 is MNHEY and CDR2 SMNVEV (reference sequence). V lost 3 bases to trimming and J lost 1 base; unmatched junction nucleotides: 8. This CDR3 spans 17 amino acids. This CDR3 reads CASSFGDRGGGNTEAFF. DNA of the CDR3: TGTGCCAGCAGTTTCGGGGACAGGGGAGGAGGGAACACTGAAGCTTTCTTT.

J is TRBJ2-2 and V is TRBV2; a possible D gene is TRBD1 (5 bases). The CDR3 runs to 15 residues. Trimming stripped 6 bases from V and 4 bases from J, with 15 bases between. Per the germline V gene, CDR1 is SNHLY and CDR2 is FYNNEI. CDR3 coding DNA: TGTGCCAGCAGAGGGGATAAAAGGGCCACCGGGGAGCTGTTTTTT. Protein product: CASRGDKRATGELFF.

The CDR3 sequence is CASSSTAGGTGELFF. The CDR3 nucleotides are TGTGCCAGCAGCTCCACAGCGGGGGGGACCGGGGAGCTGTTTTTT. The chain employs TRBV13 and TRBJ2-2; the match to TRBD2 covers 10 bases. J gave up 5 bases and V 4 bases, and 4 bases lay outside the gene matches. CDR3 length: 15 residues. Germline V gene sequence: CDR1 PRHDT, CDR2 FYEKMQ (reference sequence).

The rearrangement joins TRBV5-5 to TRBJ2-3; 10 bases agree with TRBD1. Germline V lookup: CDR1 SGHKS, CDR2 YYEKEE (reference sequence). The CDR3 runs 15 residues. Trimming at V came to 4 bases and at J to 4 bases, leaving 6 bases not matched to a gene. CDR3 in DNA: TGTGCCAGCAGCAATACGGGGACAGGGGCAGATACGCAGTATTTT. Protein product: CASSNTGTGADTQYF.

This sequence joins TRBV5-1 and TRBJ2-1; 10 bases map to TRBD1. Germline assignment: CDR1 SGHRS and CDR2 YFSETQ. This CDR3 region has 17 residues. The V gene end was trimmed by 1 base and the J gene end by 5 bases; junction bases not matched to a gene: 9. The CDR3 is CASSLRTDRGLDNEQFF. The CDR3 bases are TGCGCCAGCAGCTTGAGGACCGACAGGGGGCTGGACAATGAGCAGTTCTTC.

This chain links TRBV5-8 with TRBJ2-5; D might be TRBD2 (5 bases). Matching the DNA end better, TRBJ2-7 makes the J call doubtful. This CDR3 is built from 12 residues. In germline, CDR1 is SGHTS, CDR2 YDEGEE. The CDR3 DNA reads as TGTGCCAGCAGCTTGGGAGGGCGCGAGCAGTACTTC. This gives the protein CASSLGGREQYF.

CDR3 sequence reads: CASSQGLTGYEQYF. The CDR3 DNA is TGCGCCAGCAGCCAAGGGTTGACAGGGTACGAGCAGTACTTC. The J gene is TRBJ2-7, the V gene TRBV4-1, with TRBD1 identical over 7 bases. Germline V gene data show CDR1 as MGHRA and CDR2 as YSYEKL. The CDR3 contains 14 residues. Trimming took 1 base from V and 4 from J; bases not matched to a gene: 4.

The DNA of the CDR3 is TGTGCCAGCAGCCAAGCTAGTTATAATGAAAAACTGTTTTTT. Protein product: CASSQASYNEKLFF. The V gene is TRBV14, the J gene TRBJ1-4; the D is unclear. Looked up from germline, CDR1 is SGHDN and CDR2 is FVKESK. V dropped 1 base and J dropped 4 bases, with 7 bases sitting between them. The CDR3 sequence is 14 residues long. The variable domain in full, with the rest retrieved from reference TRBV14 and TRBJ1-4, is EAGVTQFPSHSVIEKGQTVTLRCDPISGHDNLYWYRRVMGKEIKFLLHFVKESKQDESGMPNNRFLAERTGGTYSTLKVQPAELEDSGVYFCASSQASYNEKLFFGSGTQLSVL.

This chain uses TRBV15 with TRBJ2-7; 8 bases map to TRBD2. Trimming removed 1 base from V and 4 bases from J; junction bases left unmatched: 9. Looked up from germline, CDR1 is LNHNV and CDR2 is YYDKDF (reference sequence). The length of the CDR3 is 16 residues. The CDR3 DNA follows: TGTGCCACCAGCAGAGGTGGGCGACTAGCGATTTACGAGCAGTACTTC. Translation: CATSRGGRLAIYEQYF.

The rearrangement uses TRBV5-1 and TRBJ2-4; TRBD1 agrees at 7 bases. The CDR3 runs to 15 residues. Germline lookup yields CDR1 SGHRS and CDR2 YFSETQ. Trimming at V came to 4 bases and at J to 1 base, leaving 5 bases not matched to a gene. The CDR3 nucleotides read TGCGCCAGCAGCCCCACGGACAGGGCCAAAAACATTCAGTACTTC. Protein sequence: CASSPTDRAKNIQYF.

The gene calls are TRBV7-8 and TRBJ2-5, with 8 bases aligning to TRBD2. Germline CDR1 is SGHVS and CDR2 is FQNEAQ. Trimming took 4 bases from V and 4 from J; bases not matched to a gene: 2. The CDR3 sequence is 13 residues long. The CDR3 DNA reads as TGTGCCAGCAGCTCCGGACTAGCAGAGACCCAGTACTTC. This gives the protein CASSSGLAETQYF. The variable domain in full, with the rest retrieved from reference TRBV7-8 and TRBJ2-5, is GAGVSQSPRYKVAKRGQDVALRCDPISGHVSLFWYQQALGQGPEFLTYFQNEAQLDKSGLPSDRFFAERPEGSVSTLKIQRTQQEDSAVYLCASSSGLAETQYFGPGTRLLVL.

This clone was counted between two and nine times. The chain couples TRBV6-6 to TRBJ2-2, with 10 bases identical to TRBD2. With 7 bases clipped from V and 5 bases from J, the junction kept 4 bases outside the gene matches. The CDR3 is made up of 14 amino acids. Germline CDR1 MNHNY, CDR2 SVGAGI (reference sequence). CDR3 nucleotides: TGTGCCAGCACCATTAGCGGGGGGACCGGGGAGCTGTTTTTT. Residues: CASTISGGTGELFF.